This section outlines one T cell receptor beta chain sequence together with its context. Since a much larger clone is just one base distant, this may be a read error. TCRdb reprocessed the reads with MiXCR, giving one entry per CDR3 protein. The profile shows fewer than 550,000 distinct CDR3 sequences, around 32% of them singletons. Germline-derived CDR1 and CDR2 are SGHTA and FQGNSA. The CDR3 contains 14 residues. The data derive from a study of T cell repertoires in cytomegalovirus infection. Sequencing was performed on PBMCs. V is TRBV7-2 and J is TRBJ2-5; tentatively, D is TRBD1 or TRBD2 (6 bases each). The sequence was obtained from a human donor in good health (CMV status not recorded). Some clones in this sample may be carry-over from other donors' samples. CDR3 protein: CASSPLARGETQNF. DNA for the CDR3: TGTGCCAGCAGTCCCCTAGCGAGGGGGGAGACCCAGAACTTC.